Reported below is one TCR beta chain. The RNA, roughly 0.45 to 1 ug, was put through reverse transcription using random hexamers. The amplification used immunoSEQ multiplex PCR on TCR beta CDR3; it spanned 54 Vbeta and 13 Jbeta. TCRdb re-analysed the immunoSEQ multiplex PCR reads in MiXCR, keeping a single row per CDR3 protein. The sample lists about 190,000 distinct CDR3 sequences; around nine tenths were seen once. The source of the sample is a study of CD8 T cells in Susac syndrome. The CDR3 contains 14 residues. J gave up 6 bases and V 6 bases, and 8 bases lay outside the gene matches. Germline CDR1 is SGHAT and CDR2 is FQNNGV.

The chain uses TRBV11-2 and TRBJ2-1, with 7 positions matching TRBD1. Specimen: CD4+ T cells from PBMCs. The source is a human donor with Susac syndrome. As DNA, the CDR3 is TGTGCCAGCAGAGCGACAGGGAAGGGCAATGAGCAGTTCTTC. This gives the protein CASRATGKGNEQFF.